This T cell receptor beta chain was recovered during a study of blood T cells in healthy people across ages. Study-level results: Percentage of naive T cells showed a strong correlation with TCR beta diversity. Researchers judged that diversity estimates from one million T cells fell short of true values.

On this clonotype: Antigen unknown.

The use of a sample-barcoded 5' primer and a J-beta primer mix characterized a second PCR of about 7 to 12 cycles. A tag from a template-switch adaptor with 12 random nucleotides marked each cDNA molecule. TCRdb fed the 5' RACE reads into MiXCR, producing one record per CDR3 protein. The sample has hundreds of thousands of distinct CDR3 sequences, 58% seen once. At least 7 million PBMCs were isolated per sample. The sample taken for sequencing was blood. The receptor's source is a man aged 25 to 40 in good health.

The CDR3 bases are TGTGCCATCAGTGAGTCGATGATAGAGTGGTTCTTC. Amino acids: CAISESMIEWFF. The V and J genes are TRBV10-3 and TRBJ2-1; D uncertain. V shed 0 bases and J shed 15 bases, with 12 bases lying between them. The CDR3 spans 12 residues. Germline lookup yields CDR1 ENHRY and CDR2 SYGVKD.